A selection of T cell receptor beta chains follows, all from one sample in a study of T-cell reconstitution after alpha-beta-depleted transplantation in children. TCRdb re-analysed the PCR reads in MiXCR, keeping a single row per CDR3 protein. The data show about 160,000 distinct CDR3 sequences, with 8.5% to 14% seen just once and less than 15% held by the top ten. The material was PBMCs, obtained before TCRalphabeta/CD19-depleted stem cell transplant. These receptors were collected from a boy between 2 and 15 years old with acute myeloid leukemia, due to receive a stem cell transplant. The CDR3 runs from the conserved cysteine through the conserved F or W. Fields, in order: V gene, J gene, D gene, clone size, CDR3 protein. The D gene is left open where the match is weak. Clone size is given as how often the clone was seen (once, few, many) or a class if it is expanded.

TRBV18	TRBJ1-4	TRBD1	many	CASSPGTADEKLFF
TRBV12-3/TRBV12-4	TRBJ1-5	-	few	CASSLDVNQPQHF
TRBV4-1	TRBJ2-1	TRBD2	many	CASSQEWDWREGREQFF
TRBV5-1	TRBJ1-1	-	many	CASSSGFMDTEAFF
TRBV6-6	TRBJ1-1	-	many	CASSTDGDTEAFF
TRBV28	TRBJ1-2	-	many	CASSPAGAYGYTF
TRBV5-1	TRBJ2-3	TRBD2	many	CASSYGLAGRRDTQYF
TRBV20-1	TRBJ1-1	TRBD1	many	CSAPDRGRGNTEAFF
TRBV6-1	TRBJ2-3	TRBD1	few	CASSAGGYPSTDTQYF
TRBV28	TRBJ2-7	-	many	CASSPTPSTSSYEQYF